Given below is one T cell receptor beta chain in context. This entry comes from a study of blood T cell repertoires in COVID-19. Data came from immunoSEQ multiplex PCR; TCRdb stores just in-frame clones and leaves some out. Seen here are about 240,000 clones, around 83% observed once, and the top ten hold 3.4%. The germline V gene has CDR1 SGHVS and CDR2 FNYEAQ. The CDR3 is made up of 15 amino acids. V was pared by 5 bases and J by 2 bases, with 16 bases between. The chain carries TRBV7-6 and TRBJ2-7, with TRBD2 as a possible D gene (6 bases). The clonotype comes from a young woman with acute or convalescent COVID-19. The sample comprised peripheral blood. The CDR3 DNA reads TGTGCCAGCAGCCCCCCTGGGGGGAGACCCTACGAGCAGTACTTC. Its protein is CASSPPGGRPYEQYF.